These T cell receptor beta chains were read from a single sample in a study of blood T cells in healthy people across ages. TCRdb re-derived calls from the 5' RACE reads in MiXCR, one entry per CDR3 protein. The table shows about 940,000 distinct CDR3 sequences, with roughly 52% occurring only once. Material for sequencing was blood. The receptors stem from a young man in good health. Both conserved end residues are part of each CDR3. The D gene is left open where the match is weak. A row's size may be missing; if present it is once, few, many or a size class.

TRBJ1-2	TRBV24-1	.	.	TGTGCCACCAGTGATTCGAGAGACGGGTCCTCGTATGGCTACACCTTC	CATSDSRDGSSYGYTF
TRBJ1-1	TRBV28	.	.	TGTGCCAGCAGTTCCTCTGGGGGGGTGACCACTGAAGCTTTCTTT	CASSSSGGVTTEAFF
TRBJ2-1	TRBV9	TRBD2	few	TGTGCCAGCAGCGTAGAAGCGGGGGGGGTGCCTTACAATGAGCAGTTCTTC	CASSVEAGGVPYNEQFF
TRBJ2-3	TRBV20-1	TRBD1	.	TGCAGTGCTCCCACAGGGGGCGCGGTAGCGAGCACAGATACGCAGTATTTT	CSAPTGGAVASTDTQYF
TRBJ1-2	TRBV6-1	.	few	TGTGCCAGCAGGGATGACCCAAACTCCAACTATGGCTACACCTTC	CASRDDPNSNYGYTF
TRBJ2-7	TRBV10-3	.	few	TGTGCCATCAGTGAGTCTACAGGGCCCCCGTCTCACGAGCAGTACTTC	CAISESTGPPSHEQYF
TRBJ2-2	TRBV5-4	TRBD2	once	TGTGCCAGCAGGAAAGCGGGGATCGACACCGGGGAGCTGTTTTTT	CASRKAGIDTGELFF
TRBJ1-6	TRBV27	TRBD1	.	TGTGCCAGCAGGATTTCGGACAGGGTCGTCTCACCCCTCCACTTT	CASRISDRVVSPLHF
TRBJ2-7	TRBV5-1	.	many	TGCGCCAGCAGCTTGGCAGGACAGACCTACGAGCAGTACTTC	CASSLAGQTYEQYF
TRBJ1-4	TRBV7-6	TRBD1	.	TGTGCCAGCAGCTTCTACGCCCAGGGGGCGTCTCTTGAAAAACTGTTTTTT	CASSFYAQGASLEKLFF
TRBJ2-7	TRBV5-1	TRBD1	once	TGCGCCAGCAGCCTAGGCCAGGACAGGGTCTACGAGCAGTACTTC	CASSLGQDRVYEQYF
TRBJ2-7	TRBV20-1	.	many	TGCAGTGCAAGGCTAGGCTACGAGCAGTACTTC	CSARLGYEQYF
TRBJ2-3	TRBV6-4	.	.	TGTGCCAGCAGTGACTCGAGCGGTTTCCTCACAGATACGCAGTATTTT	CASSDSSGFLTDTQYF
TRBJ2-7	TRBV3-1	.	few	TGTGCCAGCAGCCAAAGGGCCTACGAGCAGTACTTC	CASSQRAYEQYF
TRBJ2-5	TRBV27	.	.	TGTGCCGGCAGCCGTCGACTAAATGAGCAGTACTTC	CAGSRRLNEQYF
TRBJ2-5	TRBV4-2	TRBD2	.	TGTGCCGGCAGCCAAGTTAGCGGGAGGCCCCAGACCCAGTACTTC	CAGSQVSGRPQTQYF
TRBJ1-4	TRBV5-1	.	few	TGCGCCAGCAGCTTGGGAGGTCAGGGGATTGAGGAACTGTTTTTT	CASSLGGQGIEELFF
TRBJ2-5	TRBV7-8	TRBD2	few	TGTGCCAGCAGCCCCGGGACTAGCGGGGGGACCCTGGGGACCCAGTACTTC	CASSPGTSGGTLGTQYF
TRBJ2-1	TRBV7-2	TRBD2	.	TGTGCCAGCAGCCCCCAACGGACTAGCGGGGGGGCCCATGAGCAGTTCTTC	CASSPQRTSGGAHEQFF
TRBJ1-2	TRBV18	.	.	TGTGCCAGCTCACTTCAAGGCGTAGGGAACACCTTC	CASSLQGVGNTF
TRBJ2-5	TRBV2	.	few	TGTGCCAGCAGGCTAGCTCAGCCCCAGTACTTC	CASRLAQPQYF
TRBJ2-3	TRBV6-2/TRBV6-3	TRBD2	.	TGTGCCAGCAGTTCCGGACTAGCGATAACAGATACGCAGTATTTT	CASSSGLAITDTQYF
TRBJ1-2	TRBV4-2	TRBD1	few	TGTGCCAGCAGCCAAGGCCCCGACAGGGACAACTATGGCTACACCTTC	CASSQGPDRDNYGYTF
TRBJ1-1	TRBV20-1	.	.	TGCAGTGCTAGAGATAATCCCTCCTTGAACACTGAAGCTTTCTTT	CSARDNPSLNTEAFF
TRBJ1-2	TRBV6-5	TRBD1	.	TGTGCCAGCACCCAGAACTGCGGGACAGGATTATATGGCTACACCTTC	CASTQNCGTGLYGYTF
TRBJ2-2	TRBV10-3	.	.	TGTGCCATCAGTGAGACTCACGGGGAGCTGTTTTTT	CAISETHGELFF
TRBJ2-7	TRBV11-3	.	.	TGTGCCAGCAGCTCTCCCGAGGGGACCTACGAGCAGTACTTC	CASSSPEGTYEQYF
TRBJ2-2	TRBV5-1	.	once	TGCGCCAGCAGTTCCCTCCAGACCGGGGGGCTGTTTTTT	CASSSLQTGGLFF
TRBJ2-5	TRBV4-3	.	.	TGCGCCAGCAGCCGGGAGCGGGAAGAGACCCAGTACTTC	CASSREREETQYF
TRBJ2-3	TRBV6-1	.	.	TGTGCCAGCAGTGTAGACAGGGAGGCGAGAACAGATACGCAGTATTTT	CASSVDREARTDTQYF
TRBJ2-7	TRBV4-3	.	.	TGCGCCAGCAGCCAAGATCCGACGGGTACCTACGAGCAGTACTTC	CASSQDPTGTYEQYF
TRBJ1-4	TRBV5-1	.	.	TGCGCCAGCAGCTCGACATCAACTAATGAAAAACTGTTTTTT	CASSSTSTNEKLFF